The present T cell receptor (beta chain) was sequenced within a study of blood T cells in healthy people across ages. Study findings and constraints: Per million T cells, TCR beta diversity dropped roughly linearly as age increased.

A sample-barcoded 5' primer and a J-beta primer mix were used in a second PCR of roughly 7 to 12 cycles. Each TCR beta cDNA got a 12-nucleotide random molecular identifier. TCRdb fed the 5' RACE reads into MiXCR, producing one record per CDR3 protein. This sample has almost 1 million distinct CDR3 sequences, with about 51% found just once. The sample holds a few counts of this clonotype. Its antigen is unidentified. V was clipped by 2 bases and J by 4 bases, with 11 bases between them. This CDR3 contains 14 residues. The V gene's germline CDR1 is MGHRA and CDR2 YSYEKL. The TCR originated in a woman aged 60-70 years in good health. Source material: blood. The rearrangement joins TRBV4-1 to TRBJ2-5, with D tentatively TRBD1 or TRBD2 (7 bases each). The CDR3: CASSQWEGAETQYF. Here the CDR3 DNA reads TGCGCCAGCAGCCAATGGGAGGGGGCAGAGACCCAGTACTTC.